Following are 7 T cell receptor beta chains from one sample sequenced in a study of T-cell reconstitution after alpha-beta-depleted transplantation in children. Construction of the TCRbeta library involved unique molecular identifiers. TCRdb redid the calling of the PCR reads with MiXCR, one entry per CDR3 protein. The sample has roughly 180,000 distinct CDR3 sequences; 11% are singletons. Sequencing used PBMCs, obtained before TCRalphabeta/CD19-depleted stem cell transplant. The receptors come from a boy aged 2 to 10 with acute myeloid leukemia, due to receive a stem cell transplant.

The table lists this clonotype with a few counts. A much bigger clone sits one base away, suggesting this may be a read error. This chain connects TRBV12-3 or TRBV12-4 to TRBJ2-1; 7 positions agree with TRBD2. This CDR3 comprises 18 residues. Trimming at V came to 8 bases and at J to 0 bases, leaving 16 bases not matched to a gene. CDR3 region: CASCPFDAGESSYNEQFF. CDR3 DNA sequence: TGTGCCAGCTGTCCCTTTGATGCGGGAGAGAGCTCCTACAATGAGCAGTTCTTC.

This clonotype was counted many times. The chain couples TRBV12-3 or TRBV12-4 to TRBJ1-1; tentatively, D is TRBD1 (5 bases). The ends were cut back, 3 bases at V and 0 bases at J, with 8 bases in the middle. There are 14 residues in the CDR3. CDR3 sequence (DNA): TGTGCCAGCAGTTTCGGGGCAATGAACACTGAAGCTTTCTTT. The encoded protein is CASSFGAMNTEAFF.

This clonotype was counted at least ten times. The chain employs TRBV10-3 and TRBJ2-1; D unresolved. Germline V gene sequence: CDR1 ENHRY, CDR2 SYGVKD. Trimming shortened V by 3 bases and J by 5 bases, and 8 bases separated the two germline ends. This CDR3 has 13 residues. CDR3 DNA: TGTGCCATCAGTGATTCAGTGGACAATGAGCAGTTCTTC. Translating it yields CAISDSVDNEQFF.

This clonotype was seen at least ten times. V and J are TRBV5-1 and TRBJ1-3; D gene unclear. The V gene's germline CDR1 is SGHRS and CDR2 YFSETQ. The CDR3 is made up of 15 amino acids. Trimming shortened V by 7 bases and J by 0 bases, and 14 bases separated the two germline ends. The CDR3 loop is CASFLHLSSGNTIYF. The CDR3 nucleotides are TGCGCCAGCTTCTTACACTTGAGCTCTGGAAACACCATATATTTT.

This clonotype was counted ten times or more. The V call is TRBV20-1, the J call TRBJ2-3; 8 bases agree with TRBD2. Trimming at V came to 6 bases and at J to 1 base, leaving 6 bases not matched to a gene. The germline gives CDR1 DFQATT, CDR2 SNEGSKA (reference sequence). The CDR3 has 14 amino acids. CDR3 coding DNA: TGCAGTGCGCCAGCGGGGGCGGGCACAGATACGCAGTATTTT. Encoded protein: CSAPAGAGTDTQYF.

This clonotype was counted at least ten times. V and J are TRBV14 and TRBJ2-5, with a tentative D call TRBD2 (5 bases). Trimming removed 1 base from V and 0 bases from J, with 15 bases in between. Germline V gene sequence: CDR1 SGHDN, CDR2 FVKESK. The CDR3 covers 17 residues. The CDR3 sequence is CASSQGIARTNQETQYF. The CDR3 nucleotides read TGTGCCAGCAGCCAAGGTATAGCGCGCACCAACCAAGAGACCCAGTACTTC.

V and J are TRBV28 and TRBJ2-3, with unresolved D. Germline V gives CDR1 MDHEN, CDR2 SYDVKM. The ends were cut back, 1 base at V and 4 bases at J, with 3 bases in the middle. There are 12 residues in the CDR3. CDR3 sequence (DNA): TGTGCCAGCAGTTTATTCTCAGATACGCAGTATTTT. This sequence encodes CASSLFSDTQYF.